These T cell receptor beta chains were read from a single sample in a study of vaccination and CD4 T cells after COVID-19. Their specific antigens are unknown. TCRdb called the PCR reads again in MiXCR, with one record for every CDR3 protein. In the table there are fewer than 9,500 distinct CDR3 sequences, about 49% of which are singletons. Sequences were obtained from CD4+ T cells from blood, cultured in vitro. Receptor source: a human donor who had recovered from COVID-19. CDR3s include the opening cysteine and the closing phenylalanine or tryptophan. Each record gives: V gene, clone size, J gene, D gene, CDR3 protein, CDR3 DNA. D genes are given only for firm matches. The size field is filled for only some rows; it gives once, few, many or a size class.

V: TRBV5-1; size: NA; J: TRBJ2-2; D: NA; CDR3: CASSLILTGELFF; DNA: TGCGCCAGCAGCCTGATCCTAACCGGGGAGCTGTTTTTT
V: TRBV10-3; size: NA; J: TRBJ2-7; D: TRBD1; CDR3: CAISPDRGYEQYF; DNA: TGTGCCATCAGCCCGGACAGGGGCTACGAGCAGTACTTC
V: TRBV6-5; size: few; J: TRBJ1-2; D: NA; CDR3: CASSYSGTLTANYGYTF; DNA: TGTGCCAGCAGTTACTCCGGGACACTGACGGCTAACTATGGCTACACCTTC
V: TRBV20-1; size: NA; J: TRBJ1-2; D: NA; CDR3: CSAIGQNYYGYTF; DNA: TGCAGTGCTATAGGACAGAATTACTATGGCTACACCTTC
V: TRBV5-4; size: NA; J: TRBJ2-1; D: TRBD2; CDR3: CASSLGTSGGAVEQFF; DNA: TGTGCCAGCAGCTTGGGGACTAGCGGGGGGGCAGTTGAGCAGTTCTTC
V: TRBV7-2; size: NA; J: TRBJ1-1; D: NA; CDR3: CASSLGGRRQEAFF; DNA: TGTGCCAGCAGCTTAGGTGGCAGGCGCCAAGAAGCTTTCTTT
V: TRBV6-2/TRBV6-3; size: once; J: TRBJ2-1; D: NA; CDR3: CASRGGGMNEQFF; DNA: TGTGCCAGTAGGGGGGGAGGGATGAATGAGCAGTTCTTC
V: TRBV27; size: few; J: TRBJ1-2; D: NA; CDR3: CASKYREGYGYTF; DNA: TGTGCCAGCAAGTACAGGGAGGGCTATGGCTACACCTTC
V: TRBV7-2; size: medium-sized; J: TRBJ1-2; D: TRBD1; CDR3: CASSPGQGPYYGYTF; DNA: TGTGCCAGCAGCCCCGGACAGGGGCCTTACTATGGCTACACCTTC
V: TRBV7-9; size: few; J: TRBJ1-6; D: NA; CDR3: CASSPLGGITSPLHF; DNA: TGTGCCAGCAGCCCCCTCGGCGGGATTACTTCACCCCTCCACTTT
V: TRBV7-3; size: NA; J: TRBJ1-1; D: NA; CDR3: CASSRDSIAEAFF; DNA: TGTGCCAGCAGCAGGGACTCTATCGCTGAAGCTTTCTTT
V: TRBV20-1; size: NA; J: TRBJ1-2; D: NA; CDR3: CSARHNDYGYTF; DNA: TGCAGTGCTAGACACAACGACTATGGCTACACCTTC
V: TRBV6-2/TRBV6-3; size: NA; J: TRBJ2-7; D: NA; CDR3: CASSPLRGPYEQYF; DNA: TGTGCCAGCAGCCCCTTGCGGGGGCCCTACGAGCAGTACTTC
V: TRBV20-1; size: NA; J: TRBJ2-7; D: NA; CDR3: CSAREGGNSYEQYF; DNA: TGCAGTGCTAGAGAAGGGGGAAACTCCTACGAGCAGTACTTC
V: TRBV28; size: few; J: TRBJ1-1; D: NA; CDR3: CASSLYQVNTEAFF; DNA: TGTGCCAGCAGTTTATACCAGGTGAACACTGAAGCTTTCTTT
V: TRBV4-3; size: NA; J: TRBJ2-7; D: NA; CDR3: CASSQESRGRRHYEQYF; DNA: TGCGCCAGCAGCCAAGAATCACGTGGCAGGCGACACTACGAGCAGTACTTC
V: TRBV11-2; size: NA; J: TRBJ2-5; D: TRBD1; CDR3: CASSNRIRGNQETQYF; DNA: TGTGCCAGCAGCAATAGGATCAGGGGGAACCAAGAGACCCAGTACTTC
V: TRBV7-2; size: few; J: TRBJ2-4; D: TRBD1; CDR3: CASSSGQGRNIQYF; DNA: TGTGCCAGCAGCTCCGGACAGGGGCGGAACATTCAGTACTTC
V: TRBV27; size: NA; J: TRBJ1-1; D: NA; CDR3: CASSAGILNTEAFF; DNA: TGTGCCAGCAGTGCAGGGATTCTGAACACTGAAGCTTTCTTT
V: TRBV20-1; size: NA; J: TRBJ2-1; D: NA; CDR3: CSARDPSVNEQFF; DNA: TGCAGTGCTAGAGACCCTAGCGTCAATGAGCAGTTCTTC
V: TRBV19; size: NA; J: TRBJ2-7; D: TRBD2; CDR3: CASSPTGTSGGGYEQYF; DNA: TGTGCCAGTAGTCCCACCGGGACTAGCGGAGGGGGCTACGAGCAGTACTTC
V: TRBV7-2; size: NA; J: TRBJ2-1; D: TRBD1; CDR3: CASSLRGLGSYNEQFF; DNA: TGTGCCAGCAGCCTCAGGGGGTTGGGGTCCTACAATGAGCAGTTCTTC
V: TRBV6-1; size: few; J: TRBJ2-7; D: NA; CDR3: CASRADAVREQYF; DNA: TGTGCCAGCAGAGCAGACGCGGTTCGCGAGCAGTACTTC
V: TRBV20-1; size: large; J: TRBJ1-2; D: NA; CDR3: CSARGEGNYGYTF; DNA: TGCAGTGCTAGAGGGGAGGGGAACTATGGCTACACCTTC
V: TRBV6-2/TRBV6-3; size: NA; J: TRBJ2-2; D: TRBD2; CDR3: CASSGRVTGELFF; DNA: TGTGCCAGCAGCGGGAGGGTAACCGGGGAGCTGTTTTTT
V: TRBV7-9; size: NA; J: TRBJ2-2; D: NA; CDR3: CASSPPGELFF; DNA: TGTGCCAGCAGCCCTCCGGGGGAGCTGTTTTTT
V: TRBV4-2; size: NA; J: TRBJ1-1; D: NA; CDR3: CASSQPVANTEAFF; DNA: TGTGCCAGCAGCCAACCTGTAGCTAACACTGAAGCTTTCTTT
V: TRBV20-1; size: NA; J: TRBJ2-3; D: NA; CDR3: CSAMGAVSTDTQYF; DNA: TGCAGTGCCATGGGGGCAGTTAGCACAGATACGCAGTATTTT
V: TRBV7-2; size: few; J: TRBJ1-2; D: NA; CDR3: CASSSPSAAASYGYTF; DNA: TGTGCCAGCAGCTCCCCTTCGGCAGCGGCAAGCTATGGCTACACCTTC
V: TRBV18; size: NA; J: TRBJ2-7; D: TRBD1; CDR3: CASSPGQGAYEQYF; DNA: TGTGCCAGCTCTCCGGGACAGGGGGCATACGAGCAGTACTTC
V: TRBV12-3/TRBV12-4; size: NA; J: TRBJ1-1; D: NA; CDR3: CASRSHYGAGDPTEAFF; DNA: TGTGCCAGCAGGTCCCACTATGGGGCAGGGGATCCCACTGAAGCTTTCTTT
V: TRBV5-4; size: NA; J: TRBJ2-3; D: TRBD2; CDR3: CASSLENGRAIDTQYF; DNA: TGTGCCAGCAGCTTGGAGAACGGGAGGGCCATCGATACGCAGTATTTT
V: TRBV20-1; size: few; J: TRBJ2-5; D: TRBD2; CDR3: CSALTSGGALETQYF; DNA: TGCAGTGCTCTGACTAGCGGGGGGGCGCTAGAGACCCAGTACTTC
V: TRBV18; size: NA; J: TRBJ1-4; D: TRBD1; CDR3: CASSRTGDEKLFF; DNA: TGTGCCAGCTCACGAACAGGGGATGAAAAACTGTTTTTT
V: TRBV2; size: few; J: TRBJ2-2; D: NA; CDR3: CASSESSNTGELFF; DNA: TGTGCCAGCAGTGAGAGTTCGAACACCGGGGAGCTGTTTTTT
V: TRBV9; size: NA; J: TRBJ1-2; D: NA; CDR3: CASTRGGYGYTF; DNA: TGTGCCAGCACAAGGGGCGGGTATGGCTACACCTTC
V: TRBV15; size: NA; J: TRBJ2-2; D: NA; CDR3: CATRTRGNTGELFF; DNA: TGTGCCACCAGGACGAGGGGGAACACCGGGGAGCTGTTTTTT
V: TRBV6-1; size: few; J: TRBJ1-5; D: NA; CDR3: CASSPGLYSNQPQHF; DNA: TGTGCCAGCAGTCCCGGACTTTATAGCAATCAGCCCCAGCATTTT
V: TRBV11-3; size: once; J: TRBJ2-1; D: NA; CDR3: CASSVAGFEFF; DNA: TGTGCCAGCAGCGTAGCAGGGTTTGAGTTCTTC
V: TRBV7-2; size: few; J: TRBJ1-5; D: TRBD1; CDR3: CASSAGTVNQPQHF; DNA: TGTGCCAGCAGCGCCGGGACAGTCAATCAGCCCCAGCATTTT